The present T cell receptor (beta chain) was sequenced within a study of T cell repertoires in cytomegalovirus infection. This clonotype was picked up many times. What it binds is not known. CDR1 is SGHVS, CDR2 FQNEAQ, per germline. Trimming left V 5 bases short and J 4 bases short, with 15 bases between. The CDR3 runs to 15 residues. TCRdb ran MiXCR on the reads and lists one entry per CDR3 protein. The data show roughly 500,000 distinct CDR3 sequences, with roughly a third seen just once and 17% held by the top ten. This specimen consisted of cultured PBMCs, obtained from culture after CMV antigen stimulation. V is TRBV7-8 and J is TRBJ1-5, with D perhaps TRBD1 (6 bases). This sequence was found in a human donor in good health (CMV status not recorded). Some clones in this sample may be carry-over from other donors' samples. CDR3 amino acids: CASSRDTGGNQPQHF. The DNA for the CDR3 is TGTGCCAGCAGCCGGGACACCGGAGGAAATCAGCCCCAGCATTTT.